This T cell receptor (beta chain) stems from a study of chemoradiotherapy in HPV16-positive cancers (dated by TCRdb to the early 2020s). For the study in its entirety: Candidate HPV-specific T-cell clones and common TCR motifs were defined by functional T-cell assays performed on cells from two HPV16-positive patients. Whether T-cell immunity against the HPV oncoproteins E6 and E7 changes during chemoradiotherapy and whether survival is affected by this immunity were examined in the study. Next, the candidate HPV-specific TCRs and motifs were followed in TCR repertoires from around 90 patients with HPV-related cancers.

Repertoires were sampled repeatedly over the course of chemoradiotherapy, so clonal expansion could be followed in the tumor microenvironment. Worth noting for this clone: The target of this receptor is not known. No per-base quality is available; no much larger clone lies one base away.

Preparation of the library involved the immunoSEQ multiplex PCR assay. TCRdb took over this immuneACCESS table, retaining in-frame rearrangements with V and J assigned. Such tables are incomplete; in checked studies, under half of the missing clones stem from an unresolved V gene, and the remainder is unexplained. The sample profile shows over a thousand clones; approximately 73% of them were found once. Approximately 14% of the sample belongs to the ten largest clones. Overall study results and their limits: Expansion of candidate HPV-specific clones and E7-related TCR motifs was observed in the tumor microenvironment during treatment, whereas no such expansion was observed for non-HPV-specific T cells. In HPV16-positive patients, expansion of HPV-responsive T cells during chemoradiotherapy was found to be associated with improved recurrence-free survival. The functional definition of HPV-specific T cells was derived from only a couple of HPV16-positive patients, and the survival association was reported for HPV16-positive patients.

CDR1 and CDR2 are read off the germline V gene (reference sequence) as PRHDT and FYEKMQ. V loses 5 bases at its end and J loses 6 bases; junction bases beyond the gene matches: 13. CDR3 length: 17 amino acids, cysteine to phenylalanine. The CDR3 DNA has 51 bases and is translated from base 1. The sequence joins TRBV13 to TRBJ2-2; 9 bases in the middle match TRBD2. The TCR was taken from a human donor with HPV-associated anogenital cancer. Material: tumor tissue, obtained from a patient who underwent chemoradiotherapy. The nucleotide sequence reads TGTGCCAGCAGCGCACTACTAGCGGGTCAACGTGCCGGGGAGCTGTTTTTT. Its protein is CASSALLAGQRAGELFF.